The clone carrying this TCR beta chain showed up just once. Its antigen is not known. A multiplex PCR was run with 60 Vbeta primers and 13 Jbeta primers. Profiled with immunoSEQ multiplex PCR; TCRdb holds only in-frame clones, not every one. The table has approximately 100,000 clones, roughly 70% seen once; the top ten hold over 4%. The sample comes from a study of cytomegalovirus exposure and HLA in healthy donors. Study summary: Clustering assigned about 79% of the approximately 400 genotyped donors to the Caucasian-associated ancestry cluster.

The CDR3 is made up of 19 amino acids. V was clipped by 0 bases and J by 0 bases, with 19 bases between them. Germline CDR1 SGDLS, CDR2 YYNGEE. General observations from the study: In terms of immune exposure information, only CMV serostatus was available. With later analysis, a missense DCLRE1C variant became linked to TCR beta V- and J-gene trimming.

The gene calls are TRBV9 and TRBJ2-1; weak D call: TRBD1 (7 bases). The source material was PBMCs. The clonotype was recovered from a young woman in good health and CMV-seropositive. CDR3 bases: TGTGCCAGCAGCGTAGAGGAGGGGGCACTTCCAAGCTCCTACAATGAGCAGTTCTTC. Protein product: CASSVEEGALPSSYNEQFF.